This T cell receptor beta chain was identified during a study of beta chain features in type 1 diabetes. The wider study: Patients shared similar age, gender and cell yields with healthy donors. In all, approximately 100,000,000 sorted cells from all samples were analyzed. Study-wide results and caveats: Shorter TCRB CDR3s, moderately but significantly so, marked every one of the four CD4+ subsets in Type 1 diabetes patients.

A CD45RO/CCR7/CD25/CD127/CD95/CD27 panel sorted naive, central memory, regulatory and stem cell-like memory CD4+ cells. As every portion of the isolated RNA was reverse transcribed, the sequencing read expressed TCRB transcripts. Assay: immunoSEQ multiplex PCR; the TCRdb copy retains only in-frame clones and omits some. The sample includes 600,000 or so clones, around 12% of them seen just once. The germline CDR1 and CDR2 sequences are SGHRS and YFSETQ. The ends were cut back, 3 bases at V and 7 bases at J, with 20 bases in the middle. This CDR3 has 15 amino acids. With regard to this clone: The antigen is not known.

The chain uses TRBV5-1 and TRBJ2-7; no clear D gene. The clonotype comes from a young man with type 1 diabetes. Sequenced material: naive CD4+ T cells from blood. The CDR3 loop is CASSSGVIGVGEQYF. The CDR3 DNA reads TGCGCCAGCAGCTCTGGCGTAATTGGGGTAGGGGAGCAGTACTTC.